Below, 32 T cell receptor beta chains from the same sample are listed, as sequenced in a study of siplizumab effects on memory and regulatory T cells. Sequencing was performed with immunoSEQ multiplex PCR; in TCRdb, only in-frame clones are kept and a portion is missing. The data hold around 100,000 clones, with about 94% observed a single time. The specimen was non-Treg CD4+ T cells sorted from blood. These receptors were collected from a human donor in good health.

V and J are TRBV11-1 and TRBJ2-5; the match to TRBD2 covers 8 bases. The germline V gene has CDR1 SGHAT and CDR2 FQDESV (reference sequence). This CDR3 spans 13 amino acids. The V and J ends lost 1 base and 5 bases, in that order; junction bases with no gene match: 0. As DNA, the CDR3 is TGTGCCAGCAGCTTAGAGCGGGGGGAGACCCAGTACTTC. Amino acids: CASSLERGETQYF.

This clone has just one count. The chain couples TRBV15 to TRBJ2-1; D call uncertain. The ends were cut back, 1 base at V and 4 bases at J, with 14 bases in the middle. Germline-derived CDR1 and CDR2 are LNHNV and YYDKDF (reference sequence). The CDR3 totals 16 residues. The CDR3 loop is CATSRGNIGRYNEQFF. CDR3 DNA sequence: TGTGCCACCAGCAGAGGTAATATAGGAAGGTACAATGAGCAGTTCTTC. The entire variable domain, with the rest obtained from reference TRBV15 and TRBJ2-1, is as follows: DAMVIQNPRYQVTQFGKPVTLSCSQTLNHNVMYWYQQKSSQAPKLLFHYYDKDFNNEADTPDNFQSRRPNTSFCFLDIRSPGLGDTAMYLCATSRGNIGRYNEQFFGPGTRLTVL.

The chain joins TRBV6-1 to TRBJ1-2; 8 bases agree with TRBD1. The V gene's germline CDR1 is MNHNS and CDR2 SASEGT. V trimming: 6 bases; J trimming: 6 bases; junction bases outside the gene matches: 9. The CDR3 consists of 14 residues. CDR3 protein: CASRQMTGADGYTF. The CDR3 DNA follows: TGTGCCAGCAGGCAAATGACAGGGGCGGATGGCTACACCTTC.

The chain employs TRBV18 and TRBJ2-1, with 12 nucleotides matching TRBD1. V lost 1 base and J lost 7; bases outside the gene matches: 5. This CDR3 has 16 amino acids. In germline, CDR1 is KGHSH, CDR2 LQKENI. The CDR3 DNA sequence: TGTGCCAGCTCACCACTTGGGACAGGGGGCTTTAATGAGCAGTTCTTC. This encodes CASSPLGTGGFNEQFF.

This clone was counted only a few times. The chain links TRBV18 to TRBJ2-5, with D perhaps given as TRBD1 or TRBD2 (6 bases each). Germline V gene lookup returns CDR1 KGHSH and CDR2 LQKENI. The CDR3 extends over 15 amino acids. V was cut by 3 bases and J by 5 bases, with 16 bases left in between. The CDR3 loop is CASSPIQGLEETQYF. The CDR3 DNA is TGTGCCAGCTCACCCATACAGGGACTTGAGGAGACCCAGTACTTC. The complete variable domain, with remaining parts taken from reference TRBV18 and TRBJ2-5, reads NAGVMQNPRHLVRRRGQEARLRCSPMKGHSHVYWYRQLPEEGLKFMVYLQKENIIDESGMPKERFSAEFPKEGPSILRIQQVVRGDSAAYFCASSPIQGLEETQYFGPGTRLLVL.

This chain links TRBV7-9 with TRBJ1-2; the D gene is possibly TRBD1 (6 bases). V was shortened by 5 bases and J by 5 bases, with 18 bases between the two germline ends. The CDR3 spans 15 residues. Germline V gene data show CDR1 as SEHNR and CDR2 as FQNEAQ (reference sequence). The CDR3 DNA reads TGTGCCAGCAGCCAAGGGGGTGGGGGCCGGTATGGCTACACCTTC. It yields the protein CASSQGGGGRYGYTF.

This clone was detected only a few times. The chain is built from TRBV14 and TRBJ1-1; D is undetermined. CDR1 is SGHDN and CDR2 is FVKESK in the germline V gene. The V gene lost 2 bases and the J gene lost 1 base, with 5 bases spanning the gap. The CDR3 contains 13 residues. The CDR3 reads CASSQFANTEAFF. The CDR3 DNA reads TGTGCCAGCAGCCAATTTGCGAACACTGAAGCTTTCTTT.

The chain uses TRBV10-3 and TRBJ2-3; tentative D call: TRBD1 (6 bases). Trimming left V 5 bases short and J 5 bases short, with 11 bases between. The CDR3 sequence is 13 residues long. CDR1 and CDR2 from the germline V gene are ENHRY and SYGVKD. The CDR3 DNA reads as TGTGCCATCAGTCAGGGGTCGCTAGATACGCAGTATTTT. This sequence encodes CAISQGSLDTQYF.

The chain couples TRBV30 to TRBJ2-7; 8 bases are a match to TRBD2. V dropped 1 base and J dropped 5; count of bases not matched to a gene: 16. The germline V gene encodes CDR1 GTSNPN and CDR2 SVGIG (reference sequence). This CDR3 is 17 amino acids long. The CDR3 loop reads CAWSASLTGTSWNEQYF. The CDR3, as DNA: TGTGCCTGGAGTGCGTCACTTACCGGGACTAGTTGGAACGAGCAGTACTTC.

This clone was detected only once. The chain combines TRBV11-3 with TRBJ2-7, with 8 bases fitting TRBD2. Trimming removed 5 bases from V and 1 base from J; junction bases left unmatched: 7. This CDR3 spans 15 amino acids. Per germline, CDR1 SGHNT and CDR2 YENEEA. CDR3 DNA: TGTGCCAGCAGCCTCGGGGTAGCGGGGTCCTACGAGCAGTACTTC. This sequence encodes CASSLGVAGSYEQYF.

The chain joins TRBV7-3 to TRBJ1-4; D gene uncertain. CDR3 size: 13 residues. CDR1 is SGHTA and CDR2 is FQGTGA in the germline V gene. V was pared by 5 bases and J by 8 bases, with 12 bases between. The CDR3 spells CASSARSGEKLFF. CDR3 bases: TGTGCCAGCAGCGCACGCAGCGGGGAAAAACTGTTTTTT.

This chain connects TRBV28 to TRBJ2-1, with D perhaps matching TRBD1 (6 bases). V was shortened by 4 bases and J by 4 bases, with 17 bases between the two germline ends. Per germline, CDR1 MDHEN and CDR2 SYDVKM. CDR3 length: 16 amino acids. CDR3 region: CASSSLGTQAYNEQFF. Here the CDR3 DNA reads TGTGCCAGCAGTTCGTTGGGGACACAAGCTTACAATGAGCAGTTCTTC.

This clone has a single count. The gene calls are TRBV10-3 and TRBJ2-5; D ambiguous. The CDR3 is made up of 13 amino acids. Trimming cost V 4 bases and J 0 bases, with 6 bases left between them. Germline V lookup: CDR1 ENHRY, CDR2 SYGVKD. CDR3 loop: CAISGGDQETQYF. The DNA for the CDR3 is TGTGCCATCAGTGGTGGCGACCAAGAGACCCAGTACTTC.

This chain joins TRBV6-6 and TRBJ2-1; 15 bases are a match to TRBD2. J lost 7 bases, V lost 6 bases, and 7 bases had no gene match. The CDR3 loop spans 16 amino acids. Looked up from germline, CDR1 is MNHNY and CDR2 is SVGAGI (reference sequence). The CDR3, as DNA: TGTGCCAGCAGCGGACTAGCGGGAGGGGTATTAAATGAGCAGTTCTTC. This gives the protein CASSGLAGGVLNEQFF.

The chain recombines TRBV6-6 with TRBJ2-7; D uncertain. The CDR3 runs to 10 residues. Germline V gives CDR1 MNHNY, CDR2 SVGAGI (reference sequence). Trimming took 6 bases from V and 4 from J, leaving 4 bases between them. The CDR3 spells CASSHYEQYF. The CDR3 region has the DNA TGTGCCAGCAGCCATTACGAGCAGTACTTC.

The chain combines TRBV11-2 with TRBJ2-1, with D possibly being TRBD2 (6 bases). Germline CDR1 reads SGHAT; CDR2 reads FQNNGV. Trimming took 5 bases from V and 9 from J, leaving 23 bases between them. This CDR3 region has 16 residues. CDR3 DNA: TGTGCCAGCAGCGACCTTAAGGCGCGGGACGGTCCTGAGCAGTTCTTC. Its protein product is CASSDLKARDGPEQFF.

The V gene is TRBV5-1, the J gene TRBJ2-2; D tentatively fits TRBD1 or TRBD2 (5 bases each). The CDR3 is 18 residues long. Germline V lookup: CDR1 SGHRS, CDR2 YFSETQ. Trimming took 1 base from V and 3 from J, leaving 19 bases between them. The DNA for the CDR3 is TGCGCCAGCAGCTTGTTAATAAGGGACCCCGCGTACACCGGGGAGCTGTTTTTT. As protein: CASSLLIRDPAYTGELFF.

The genes are TRBV6-5 and TRBJ2-5, with 7 bases identical to TRBD2. The ends lost 5 bases at V and 5 bases at J; junction bases unmatched: 5. The CDR3 has 13 residues. CDR1 and CDR2 (germline): MNHEY, SVGAGI. CDR3 region: CASSEGLRETQYF. The DNA of the CDR3 is TGTGCCAGCAGTGAGGGACTAAGGGAGACCCAGTACTTC.

Only one count was recorded for this clone. The gene calls are TRBV27 and TRBJ2-5, with 9 positions matching TRBD2. This CDR3 comprises 17 residues. The trim removed 6 bases at V and 4 bases at J, leaving 15 bases unmatched. Germline assignment: CDR1 MNHEY and CDR2 SMNVEV (reference sequence). The CDR3 DNA is TGTGCCAGCAGGCCTAGCGGGACGACCGTGCCTCGAGAGACCCAGTACTTC. As protein: CASRPSGTTVPRETQYF.

The chain couples TRBV9 to TRBJ2-2, with 11 bases aligning to TRBD2. The CDR3 is made up of 16 amino acids. The ends lost 3 bases at V and 1 base at J; junction bases unmatched: 2. The V gene's germline CDR1 is SGDLS and CDR2 YYNGEE. CDR3 sequence: CASSAGLAGNTGELFF. In DNA, the CDR3 is TGTGCCAGCAGCGCAGGACTAGCGGGGAACACCGGGGAGCTGTTTTTT.

The chain uses TRBV12-5 and TRBJ2-5, with D possibly being TRBD1 or TRBD2 (5 bases each). V was trimmed by 0 bases and J by 1 base, leaving 21 bases between them. Per the germline V gene, CDR1 is LGHNT and CDR2 is FRNRAP. The CDR3 extends over 19 amino acids. CDR3 nucleotide sequence: TGTGCTAGTGGTTTGGTACTCCGAGGGGCAGCAAAAAGCCAAGAGACCCAGTACTTC. It translates to CASGLVLRGAAKSQETQYF. Full variable domain (outside the CDR3, taken from reference TRBV12-5 and TRBJ2-5): DARVTQTPRHKVTEMGQEVTMRCQPILGHNTVFWYRQTMMQGLELLAYFRNRAPLDDSGMPKDRFSAEMPDATLATLKIQPSEPRDSAVYFCASGLVLRGAAKSQETQYFGPGTRLLVL.

The rearrangement uses TRBV5-4 and TRBJ2-7; 8 bases agree with TRBD2. The J segment lost 5 bases and the V segment lost 4 bases, leaving 5 bases of the junction unmatched. CDR3 length: 13 residues. CDR1 and CDR2 from the germline V gene are SGHNT and YYREEE (reference sequence). CDR3 in amino acids: CASSEGLDHEQYF. CDR3 bases: TGTGCCAGCAGCGAGGGACTAGATCACGAGCAGTACTTC.

The chain combines TRBV14 with TRBJ1-2, with D possibly being TRBD1 (5 bases). V was cut by 1 base and J by 3 bases, with 12 bases left in between. This CDR3 comprises 15 residues. Looked up from germline, CDR1 is SGHDN and CDR2 is FVKESK. The CDR3 protein is CASSQGATRDYGYTF. The CDR3 nucleotides read TGTGCCAGCAGCCAAGGGGCCACCAGGGACTATGGCTACACCTTC.

On this clone itself: One end of the junction fails to match germline, which may point to a read error. V usage is TRBV7-9 and J usage is TRBJ1-1; D is unclear. This CDR3 is built from 13 residues. Germline V gene data show CDR1 as SEHNR and CDR2 as FQNEAQ (reference sequence). The CDR3 coding sequence is TGTGCCAGCAGCCAAATACAGAACCCTGAAGCTTTCTTT. Its translation: CASSQIQNPEAFF.

The J gene is TRBJ2-7, the V gene TRBV6-7, with D unclear. TRBV6-7 is reported as an ORF; its role is uncertain. The CDR3 has 14 residues. V was cut by 2 bases and J by 2 bases, with 10 bases left in between. The CDR3 DNA sequence: TGTGCCAGCAGTTACCGGTACGGACCCTACGAGCAGTACTTC. It is translated as CASSYRYGPYEQYF.

Concerning this clone itself: Its ends do not fully match the called genes, so a read error is possible. The rearrangement uses TRBV7-7 and TRBJ2-2; 14 bases line up with TRBD2. The CDR3 length is 16 residues. The germline CDR1 and CDR2 sequences are SSHAT and FNYEAQ (reference sequence). The chain's CDR3 is CASSLGLAGATGELFF. CDR3 nucleotide sequence: TGTGCTAGCAGCTTGGGACTAGCGGGAGCCACCGGGGAGCTGTTTTTT.

This chain joins TRBV19 and TRBJ2-3; TRBD2 matches at 9 bases. CDR3 length: 19 amino acids. Unmatched junction bases numbered 17, after V lost 3 bases and J lost 4 bases. The germline gives CDR1 LNHDA, CDR2 SQIVND (reference sequence). The CDR3 spells CASSIGRRLAVGSADTQYF. CDR3 DNA sequence: TGTGCCAGTAGTATTGGTCGAAGACTAGCGGTAGGGAGCGCAGATACGCAGTATTTT.

The chain has TRBV19 and TRBJ2-1, with D unresolved. V was clipped by 3 bases and J by 0 bases, with 9 bases between them. Germline CDR1 and CDR2: LNHDA and SQIVND (reference sequence). This CDR3 is 15 amino acids long. In nucleotides, the CDR3 is TGTGCCAGTAGTATCACTTGGAGCTCCTACAATGAGCAGTTCTTC. Protein product: CASSITWSSYNEQFF.

V is TRBV6-6 and J is TRBJ2-5; D gene unclear. CDR1 is MNHNY and CDR2 is SVGAGI in the germline V gene (reference sequence). The germline V and J ends were trimmed by 4 bases and 5 bases, with 17 bases remaining between them. There are 15 residues in the CDR3. This CDR3 is CASSFSFRVGETQYF. Written as DNA, the CDR3 is TGTGCCAGCAGTTTCTCCTTCCGGGTCGGCGAGACCCAGTACTTC.

V is TRBV28 and J is TRBJ2-7, with a tentative D call TRBD1 (6 bases). V lost 2 bases and J 4 bases, leaving 9 bases between the germline ends. CDR1 and CDR2 (germline): MDHEN, SYDVKM. The CDR3 totals 13 residues. DNA for the CDR3: TGTGCCAGCAGTTTACCCAGGGGTTACGAGCAGTACTTC. This translates into CASSLPRGYEQYF.

This chain joins TRBV7-9 and TRBJ1-3, with a tentative D call TRBD1 (5 bases). Germline V CDR1 and CDR2: SEHNR, FQNEAQ (reference sequence). The CDR3 contains 16 residues. V lost 1 base to trimming and J lost 0 bases, with 10 bases between them. Here the CDR3 reads CASSLGGLSSGNTIYF. CDR3 bases: TGTGCCAGCAGCTTAGGGGGACTGAGCTCTGGAAACACCATATATTTT. Supplemented by reference TRBV7-9 and TRBJ1-3, the full variable domain reads DTGVSQNPRHKITKRGQNVTFRCDPISEHNRLYWYRQTLGQGPEFLTYFQNEAQLEKSRLLSDRFSAERPKGSFSTLEIQRTEQGDSAMYLCASSLGGLSSGNTIYFGEGSWLTVV.

The rearrangement joins TRBV7-6 to TRBJ1-2; D remains unclear. The germline V and J ends were trimmed by 1 base and 3 bases, with 12 bases remaining between them. This CDR3 region has 15 residues. Germline V gene sequence: CDR1 SGHVS, CDR2 FNYEAQ. The CDR3 sequence: CASSLGRSWDYGYTF. The CDR3 DNA follows: TGTGCCAGCAGCTTAGGTCGGTCCTGGGACTATGGCTACACCTTC.